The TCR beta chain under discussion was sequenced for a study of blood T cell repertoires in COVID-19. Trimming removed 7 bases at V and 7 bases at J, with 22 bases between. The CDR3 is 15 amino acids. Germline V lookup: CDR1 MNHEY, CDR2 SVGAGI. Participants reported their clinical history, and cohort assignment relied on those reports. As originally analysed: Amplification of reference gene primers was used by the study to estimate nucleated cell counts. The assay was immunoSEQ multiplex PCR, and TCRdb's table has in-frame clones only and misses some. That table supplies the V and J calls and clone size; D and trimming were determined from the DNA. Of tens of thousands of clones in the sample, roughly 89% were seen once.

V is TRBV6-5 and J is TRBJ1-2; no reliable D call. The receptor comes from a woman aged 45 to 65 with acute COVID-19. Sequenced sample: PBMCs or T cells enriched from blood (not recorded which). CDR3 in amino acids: CASTPGFSSQPGYTF. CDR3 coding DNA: TGTGCCAGCACCCCCGGTTTTTCCTCTCAACCTGGCTACACCTTC.